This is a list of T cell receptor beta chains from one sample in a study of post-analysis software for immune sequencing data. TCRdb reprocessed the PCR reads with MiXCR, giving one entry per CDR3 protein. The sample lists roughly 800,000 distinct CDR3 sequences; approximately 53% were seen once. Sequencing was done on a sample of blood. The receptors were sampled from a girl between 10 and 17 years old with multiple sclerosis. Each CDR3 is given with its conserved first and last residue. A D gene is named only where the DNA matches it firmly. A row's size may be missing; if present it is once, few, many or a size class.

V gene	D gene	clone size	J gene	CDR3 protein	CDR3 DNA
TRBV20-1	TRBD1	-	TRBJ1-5	CSARGQGVQPQHF	TGCAGTGCTAGAGGACAGGGGGTTCAGCCCCAGCATTTT
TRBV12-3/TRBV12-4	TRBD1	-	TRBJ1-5	CASRTDRPNQPQHF	TGTGCCAGCAGGACGGACAGGCCCAATCAGCCCCAGCATTTT
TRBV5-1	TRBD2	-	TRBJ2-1	CASSFTAGANEQFF	TGCGCCAGCAGCTTTACAGCGGGAGCTAATGAGCAGTTCTTC
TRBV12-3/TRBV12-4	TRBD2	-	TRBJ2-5	CASSLSGRREAQYF	TGTGCCAGCAGTTTAAGCGGGAGGAGAGAGGCCCAGTACTTC
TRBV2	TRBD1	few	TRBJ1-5	CASSDRTGGGNQPQHF	TGTGCCAGCAGCGACCGGACAGGGGGCGGCAATCAGCCCCAGCATTTT
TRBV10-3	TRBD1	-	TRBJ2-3	CAIRPSGGHSTDTQYF	TGTGCCATCAGACCATCAGGGGGCCACAGCACAGATACGCAGTATTTT
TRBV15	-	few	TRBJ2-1	CATSSRSYNRNEQFF	TGTGCCACCAGCTCCCGGTCCTACAATCGCAATGAGCAGTTCTTC
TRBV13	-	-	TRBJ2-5	CASSPPDWGSEETQYF	TGTGCCAGCAGCCCCCCGGACTGGGGATCCGAAGAGACCCAGTACTTC
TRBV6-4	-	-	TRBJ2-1	CASSDQGRSSYNEQFF	TGTGCCAGCAGTGACCAGGGGCGCAGCTCCTACAATGAGCAGTTCTTC
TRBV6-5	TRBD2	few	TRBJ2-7	CASSYDIPGTSGSSEQYF	TGTGCCAGCAGTTACGACATACCTGGGACTAGCGGGAGTTCCGAGCAGTACTTC
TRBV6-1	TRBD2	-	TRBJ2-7	CASNRRTSGILGEQYF	TGTGCCAGCAACCGTAGGACTAGCGGAATCTTGGGCGAGCAGTACTTC
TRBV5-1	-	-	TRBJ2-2	CASSPTTTELGELFF	TGCGCCAGCAGCCCCACTACTACAGAGCTCGGGGAGCTGTTTTTT
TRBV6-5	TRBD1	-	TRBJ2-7	CASSYSLRGQGLPPSYEQYF	TGTGCCAGCAGTTACTCGTTGAGGGGGCAAGGGTTGCCCCCCTCCTACGAGCAGTACTTC
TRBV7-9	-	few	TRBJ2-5	CASSWMEETQYF	TGTGCCAGCAGCTGGATGGAAGAGACCCAGTACTTC
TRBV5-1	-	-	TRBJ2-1	CASSLLGKGPPYNEQFF	TGCGCCAGCAGCCTCTTGGGGAAGGGGCCCCCCTACAATGAGCAGTTCTTC
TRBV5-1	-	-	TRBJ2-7	CASSLPLPLDEQYF	TGCGCCAGCAGCTTACCTCTCCCCCTGGACGAGCAGTACTTC
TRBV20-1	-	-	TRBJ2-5	CSATGTVQETQYF	TGCAGTGCAACAGGGACGGTACAAGAGACCCAGTACTTC
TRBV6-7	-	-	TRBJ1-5	CASSYSAGEHNQPQHF	TGTGCCAGCAGTTACTCGGCAGGAGAACACAATCAGCCCCAGCATTTT
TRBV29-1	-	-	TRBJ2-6	CSVEIHSGANVLTF	TGCAGCGTTGAAATTCATTCTGGGGCCAACGTCCTGACTTTC
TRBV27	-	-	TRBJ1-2	CASSLRAMSRGYTF	TGTGCCAGCAGTTTAAGGGCGATGAGCAGAGGCTACACCTTC
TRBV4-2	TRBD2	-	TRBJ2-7	CASSQDLAGGSTFPYEQYF	TGTGCCAGCAGCCAAGATCTAGCGGGAGGCTCGACTTTCCCCTACGAGCAGTACTTC
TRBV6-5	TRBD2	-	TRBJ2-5	CASSYSLATSGWKETQYF	TGTGCCAGCAGTTACTCCCTGGCGACTAGCGGATGGAAAGAGACCCAGTACTTC
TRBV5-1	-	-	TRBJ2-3	CAGSRDSHPTDTQYF	TGCGCCGGCAGCCGGGACTCGCACCCCACAGATACGCAGTATTTT
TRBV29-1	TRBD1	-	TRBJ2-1	CSVGQGSTYNEQFF	TGCAGCGTCGGACAGGGTTCTACCTACAATGAGCAGTTCTTC
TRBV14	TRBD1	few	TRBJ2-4	CASSPIGQVAKNIQYF	TGTGCCAGCAGTCCGATCGGACAGGTAGCCAAAAACATTCAGTACTTC
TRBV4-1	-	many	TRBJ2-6	CASSQDQGTSAGGANVLTF	TGCGCCAGCAGCCAGGACCAGGGGACCAGCGCTGGTGGGGCCAACGTCCTGACTTTC
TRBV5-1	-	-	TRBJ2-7	CASSQAPWSYEQYF	TGCGCCAGCAGCCAGGCTCCCTGGTCCTACGAGCAGTACTTC
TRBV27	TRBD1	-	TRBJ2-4	CASSFGQGQANRNIQYF	TGTGCCAGCAGTTTTGGCCAGGGACAGGCGAATAGGAACATTCAGTACTTC
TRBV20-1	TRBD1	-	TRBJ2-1	CSAKNRGLEQFF	TGCAGTGCAAAAAACAGGGGGCTTGAGCAGTTCTTC
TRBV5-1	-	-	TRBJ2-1	CASSPVGEWVFF	TGCGCCAGCAGCCCAGTGGGGGAGTGGGTGTTCTTC
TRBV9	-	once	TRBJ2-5	CASSVGQGLFETQYF	TGTGCCAGCAGCGTAGGGCAGGGTCTTTTCGAGACCCAGTACTTC
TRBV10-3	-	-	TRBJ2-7	CAISESGRPYEQYF	TGTGCCATCAGTGAGTCGGGCCGACCCTACGAGCAGTACTTC
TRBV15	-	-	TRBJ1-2	CATSRDELNYGYTF	TGTGCCACCAGCAGAGATGAGCTAAACTATGGCTACACCTTC
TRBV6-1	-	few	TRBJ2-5	CASSEFGTMQETQYF	TGTGCCAGCAGTGAATTTGGGACAATGCAAGAGACCCAGTACTTC
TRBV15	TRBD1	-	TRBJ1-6	CATSRDRTGGNSPLHF	TGTGCCACCAGCAGAGATCGCACAGGGGGAAATTCACCCCTCCACTTT
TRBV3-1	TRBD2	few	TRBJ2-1	CASSRGGGGYNEQFF	TGTGCCAGCAGCCGTGGGGGGGGAGGCTACAATGAGCAGTTCTTC
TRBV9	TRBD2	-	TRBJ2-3	CASSWTSARTDTQYF	TGTGCCAGCAGCTGGACTAGCGCCCGCACAGATACGCAGTATTTT
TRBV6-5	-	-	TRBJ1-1	CASSYEGLGTEAFF	TGTGCCAGCAGTTATGAGGGGCTAGGCACTGAAGCTTTCTTT
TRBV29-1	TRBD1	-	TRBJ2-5	CSVVSGTGGLETQYF	TGCAGCGTTGTCTCAGGGACAGGGGGCTTGGAGACCCAGTACTTC
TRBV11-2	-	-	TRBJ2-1	CASSLPQEGSEQFF	TGTGCCAGCAGCTTACCCCAGGAGGGGAGTGAGCAGTTCTTC
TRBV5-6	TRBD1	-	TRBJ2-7	CASSEGQGIYQYF	TGTGCCAGCAGCGAGGGACAGGGGATATACCAGTACTTC
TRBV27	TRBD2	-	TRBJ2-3	CASSIAGIYTDTQYF	TGTGCCAGCAGTATAGCGGGGATATACACAGATACGCAGTATTTT
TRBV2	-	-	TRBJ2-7	CASTAGVGGSEQYF	TGTGCCAGCACAGCCGGGGTAGGAGGGAGCGAGCAGTACTTC
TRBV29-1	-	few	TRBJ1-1	CSVGGILNTEAFF	TGCAGCGTTGGAGGGATCTTGAACACTGAAGCTTTCTTT
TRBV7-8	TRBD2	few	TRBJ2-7	CASINSGIPYEQYF	TGTGCCAGCATCAATAGCGGGATTCCCTACGAGCAGTACTTC
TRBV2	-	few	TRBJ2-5	CASRSGVYQETQYF	TGTGCCAGCAGGTCAGGGGTCTACCAAGAGACCCAGTACTTC
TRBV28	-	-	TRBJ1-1	CASSLWGVVAFF	TGTGCCAGCAGTTTATGGGGAGTAGTGGCTTTCTTT
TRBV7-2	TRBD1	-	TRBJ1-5	CASSSQGPHQPQHF	TGTGCCAGCAGCTCACAGGGGCCCCATCAGCCCCAGCATTTT
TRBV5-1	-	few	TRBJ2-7	CASSLRLGLTYEQYF	TGCGCCAGCAGCTTGAGGTTGGGACTCACTTACGAGCAGTACTTC
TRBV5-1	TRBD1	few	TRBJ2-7	CASSLSYGTGISYEQYF	TGCGCCAGCAGCTTGAGTTATGGGACAGGGATCTCCTACGAGCAGTACTTC
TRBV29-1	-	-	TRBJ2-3	CSGEDNTDTQYF	TGCAGCGGAGAGGACAACACAGATACGCAGTATTTT
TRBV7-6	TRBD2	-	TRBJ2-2	CASSPRTSGNTGELFF	TGTGCCAGCAGCCCTCGGACTAGCGGCAACACCGGGGAGCTGTTTTTT
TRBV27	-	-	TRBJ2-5	CASSPPLTGQETQYF	TGTGCCAGCTCTCCCCCTTTAACAGGTCAAGAGACCCAGTACTTC
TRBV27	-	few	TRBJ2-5	CASSLGLWMSGETQYF	TGTGCCAGCAGTTTAGGGTTGTGGATGTCGGGGGAGACCCAGTACTTC
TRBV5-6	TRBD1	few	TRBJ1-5	CASSLGTGTGYQPQHF	TGTGCCAGCAGCTTGGGAACCGGGACAGGATATCAGCCCCAGCATTTT
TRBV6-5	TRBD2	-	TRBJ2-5	CASSSGERLAGLQETQYF	TGTGCCAGCAGTTCTGGGGAGAGGCTAGCGGGATTACAAGAGACCCAGTACTTC
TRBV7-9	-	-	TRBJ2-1	CASSVARADNNEQFF	TGTGCCAGCAGCGTCGCGCGAGCGGATAACAATGAGCAGTTCTTC
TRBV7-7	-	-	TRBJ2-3	CASSLDSSDTQYF	TGTGCTAGCAGCTTGGACAGTTCGGATACGCAGTATTTT
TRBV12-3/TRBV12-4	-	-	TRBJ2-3	CASRVYWGSSTDTQYF	TGTGCCAGCCGAGTCTATTGGGGGAGCAGCACAGATACGCAGTATTTT